This record concerns one T cell receptor (beta chain) sequence. Its antigen is unidentified. The data originate from a study of cytomegalovirus exposure and HLA in healthy donors. The PCR made use of 60 Vbeta and 13 Jbeta primers. The method was immunoSEQ multiplex PCR; TCRdb's version includes in-frame clones alone and lacks a portion of them. This repertoire shows 150,000 or so clones, approximately 80% found once; its top ten account for roughly 6.7%. The CDR3 extends over 15 amino acids. Germline loops: CDR1 MGHRA, CDR2 YSYEKL. V was pared by 4 bases and J by 2 bases, with 13 bases between. Study-wide results and caveats: Some public TCRs appeared in many individuals, while most sequences were rare. Earlier analysis found most TCR beta V segments productive about 87% or about 30% of the time. Sequencing depth across donors, presence/absence analyses assumed, was roughly uniform. In a later analysis, across HLA loci, associated TCR counts were highest for DRB1, lowest for HLA-C.

The V and J genes are TRBV4-1 and TRBJ2-3; TRBD1 might be the D (6 bases). This receptor was obtained from a man aged 45-60 years in good health and CMV-seropositive. The sequenced material came from PBMCs. The CDR3 here is CASSPGQGYTDTQYF. The CDR3, as DNA: TGCGCCAGCAGCCCGGGGCAGGGGTACACAGATACGCAGTATTTT.